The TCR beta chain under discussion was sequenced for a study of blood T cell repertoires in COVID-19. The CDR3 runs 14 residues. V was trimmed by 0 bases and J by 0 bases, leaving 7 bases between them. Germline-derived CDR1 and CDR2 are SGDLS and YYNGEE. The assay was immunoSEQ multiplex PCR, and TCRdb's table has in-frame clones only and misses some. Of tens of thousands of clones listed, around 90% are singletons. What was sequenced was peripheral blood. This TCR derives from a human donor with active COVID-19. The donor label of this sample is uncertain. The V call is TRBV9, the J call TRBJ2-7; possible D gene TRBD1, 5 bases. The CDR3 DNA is TGTGCCAGCAGCGTAGTTGACAGCTCCTACGAGCAGTACTTC. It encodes CASSVVDSSYEQYF.